This T cell receptor (beta chain) is from a study of blood T cell repertoires in COVID-19. About the study: COVID-19 samples from acute and convalescent phases originated in the United States, Italy and Spain.

Between the trimmed V and J ends, which lost 2 bases and 1 base, there was a span of 12 bases. CDR1 is GTSNPN and CDR2 is SVGIG in the germline V gene (reference sequence). The CDR3 length is 15 residues. Under the authors' procedure: Estimates of nucleated cell counts were drawn from the amplification of reference gene primers. The data were produced by immunoSEQ multiplex PCR, yet TCRdb's version contains in-frame clones alone and is incomplete. That table is the source of V, J and clone size, and D and trimming were worked out from the DNA. The repertoire has more than 100,000 clones, roughly 83% of them found once; the top ten carry about 17%.

The TCR was taken from a woman of 80 years or more with acute or convalescent COVID-19. The V and J genes are TRBV30 and TRBJ1-3; D perhaps matches TRBD1 (6 bases). Sequenced: peripheral blood. DNA of the CDR3: TGTGCCTGGAGTCCTCGGACAGATTCTGGAAACACCATATATTTT. As protein: CAWSPRTDSGNTIYF.